This T cell receptor (beta chain) appears in the sequencing data of a study of response to subunit inactivated influenza vaccine. V lost 0 bases to trimming and J lost 4 bases, with 19 bases between them. This CDR3 contains 17 residues. CDR1 and CDR2 from the germline V gene are SGHRS and YFSETQ. One entry per CDR3 protein, called by TCRdb with MiXCR from the RT-PCR reads. There are fewer than 550,000 distinct CDR3 sequences in the sample; roughly 27% occur only once, and approximately 1.9% lies in the top ten. The sequencing here drew on CD4+ T cells sorted from PBMCs, taken 5 days after vaccination. This rearrangement joins TRBV5-1 to TRBJ2-5; D perhaps matches TRBD1 (6 bases). The origin of this receptor is a man aged 50 to 59 who received an inactivated influenza vaccine. Here the CDR3 reads CASSLDGRPGAVETQYF. As DNA, the CDR3 is TGCGCCAGCAGCTTGGATGGGCGTCCAGGGGCGGTAGAGACCCAGTACTTC.